This T cell receptor beta chain appears in the sequencing data of a study of T cells in Graves' hyperthyroidism and ophthalmopathy (dated by TCRdb to between 2018 and 2021). Regarding the complete study: Peripheral blood samples were taken at initial diagnosis, before any treatment was given. TCR V-J signatures able to tell the groups apart were searched for in a discovery cohort of 100 patients, of whom roughly 42 had Graves' ophthalmopathy and under 65 had stable Graves' hyperthyroidism. Prospective prediction of ophthalmopathy was tested in an independent validation cohort consisting of fewer than 20 hyperthyroidism patients and approximately 16 patients who later progressed to ophthalmopathy. The roughly 91 discovery patients were randomly split 7:3 into training and test sets. In more than 5 Graves' hyperthyroidism patients, the study also compared T-cell repertoires from thyroid tissue with T-cell repertoires from blood. Once sampling was done, hyperthyroidism patients were given methimazole at a starting dose of 30 mg daily, whereas ophthalmopathy patients were given high-dose intravenous methylprednisolone. The paper reports TCR Vbeta CDR3 sequencing of some 140 peripheral blood samples: 43 ophthalmopathy, 70 to 85 hyperthyroidism and around 17 progressor patients. What the authors observed across the whole study: A model built on a 13 V-J signature distinguished ophthalmopathy from stable hyperthyroidism, reaching over 85% sensitivity and about 81% specificity in cross-validation and 80%/75% in testing. No statistical method was used to fix the sample size in advance, and group allocation was not hidden from the investigators. Blood samples also contained most of the expanded thyroid clonotypes (frequency above 0.001), which suggests that blood repertoires may reflect thyroid immune responses. In validation, the model predicted progression to ophthalmopathy with approximately 71% sensitivity and 72% to 85% specificity, a median of about 6.7 months before onset.

In the ophthalmopathy patients, disease was moderately to severely active, with a Clinical Activity Score of 3 or more, a NOSPECS grade of 4 or more, and a duration of less than 3 months. Exclusion was applied to patients with uncontrolled infections, other autoimmune diseases, pregnancy or lactation. Diagnoses relied on clinical symptoms, serum thyroxine and TRAb, thyroid ultrasound and orbital computed tomography. Ficoll-Paque density gradient centrifugation was used to isolate PBMCs from about 10 ml of fresh peripheral blood. Trizol reagent was used to extract total RNA, and RNA quality was then checked on an Agilent 2100 Bioanalyzer. V is cut by 10 bases and J by 2 bases, and the space between the germline ends is 14 bases. CDR1 and CDR2, looked up from the germline V gene, are MDHEN and SYDVKM. The CDR3 sequence holds 13 residues, the cysteine and phenylalanine included. Kept here is only the CDR3 DNA, which spans 39 bases and is read in frame from base 1.

The TCR beta CDR3 regions were amplified from RNA transcripts. The first round of RT-PCR for the TCR CDR3 was performed with the HTBI primer set and the Qiagen OneStep RT-PCR kit. A second multiplex PCR round built the libraries, followed by size selection and purification. Libraries were sequenced paired-end with 100 bp reads on an Illumina HiSeq2000. Per the original workflow: Raw data were processed with SOAPnuke, discarding reads with adapters, uncalled bases, mean Phred below 15, or no exact constant-primer or identifier match. High-quality paired reads were merged using COPE v1.2.5, and each unique nucleotide sequence was defined as a clonotype. MiTCR v1.1 was used to align clonotypes to the IMGT TRBV, TRBD and TRBJ reference segments. Analysis was restricted to V-J combinations with a frequency above 0.0001, which covered roughly 99% of repertoires. The TCS score was defined as the ratio of F50 (clonal expansion) to E x V (chaos), calculated using BLOSUM62-based TCRdist between CDR3 peptides within each V-J. Welch's t-statistics and random forest reduced fewer than 550 V-J features to under 15, which were used in a naive Bayes classifier (R e1071). Thyroid-blood repertoire similarity was quantified with the Morisita-Horn index. TCRdb reprocessed the public reads (quality trimming at Q25 with fastp, clone calling with MiXCR) and kept in-frame beta chains. Rows are unified per CDR3 protein, each entry keeping the most common DNA and genes. The V and J calls, along with clone size, are taken from TCRdb and not from the paper's own processing. The sample table shows around 610,000 distinct CDR3 sequences, and 14% to 15% are seen once. The ten biggest clones cover 3.5% to 4.5% of the sample.

This clonotype occurred many times. The target of this receptor is not known. No per-base quality is available; no much larger clone lies one base away. The sequenced material came from blood. The chain links TRBV28 with TRBJ1-2; no confident D gene assignment can be made. The receptor's source is a woman in her forties with Graves' ophthalmopathy. CDR3 sequence: CATSELGNYGYTF. The sequenced DNA: TGTGCCACCTCGGAGTTGGGGAACTATGGCTACACCTTC.